This T cell receptor beta chain was recovered during a study of T cell responses to AZD1222 COVID-19 vaccine. Study findings and constraints: Only a handful of AZD1222 recipients tested seropositive at baseline. The breadth and depth of Spike-specific TCRs increased once two AZD1222 doses had been given. The reported proportion of spike-specific TCRs targeting unmutated variant regions was nearly half.

Sequencing used immunoSEQ multiplex PCR; TCRdb keeps in-frame clones, though not all of them. This sample has 180,000 or so clones; 80% to 95% occur once, and the top ten carry less than 1.2%. From germline, CDR1 is MNHNY and CDR2 SVGAGI (reference sequence). CDR3 length equals 15 residues. After removal of 0 bases from V and 6 bases from J, the junction contained 5 bases not matched to a gene. Investigators merged groups given second doses at roughly 4 or roughly 12 weeks. Notes on this clone: The antigen is unknown.

The material sequenced was peripheral blood, taken 28 days after the second AZD1222 dose. This rearrangement joins TRBV6-6 to TRBJ2-1, with 7 bases matching TRBD2. This receptor was identified in an adult who received the AZD1222 COVID-19 vaccine. The CDR3 nucleotides read TGTGCCAGCAGTTACTCGCTGGCTAGCGGCAATGAGCAGTTCTTC. Amino acids: CASSYSLASGNEQFF.